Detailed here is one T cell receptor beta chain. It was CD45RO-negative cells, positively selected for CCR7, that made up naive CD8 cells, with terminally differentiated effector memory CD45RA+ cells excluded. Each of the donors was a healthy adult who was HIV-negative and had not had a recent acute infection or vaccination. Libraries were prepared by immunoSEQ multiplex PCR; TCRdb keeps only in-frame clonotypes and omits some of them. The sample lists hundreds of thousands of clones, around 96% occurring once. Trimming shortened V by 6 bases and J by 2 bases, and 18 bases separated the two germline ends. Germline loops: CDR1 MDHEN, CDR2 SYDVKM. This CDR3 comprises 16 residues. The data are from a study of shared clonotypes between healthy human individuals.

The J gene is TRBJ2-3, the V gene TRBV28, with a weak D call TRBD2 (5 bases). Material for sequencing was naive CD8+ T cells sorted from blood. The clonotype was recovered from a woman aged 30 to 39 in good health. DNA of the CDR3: TGTGCCAGCAGCACTCCTTTAGAGGACTCCACAGATACGCAGTATTTT. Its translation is CASSTPLEDSTDTQYF.